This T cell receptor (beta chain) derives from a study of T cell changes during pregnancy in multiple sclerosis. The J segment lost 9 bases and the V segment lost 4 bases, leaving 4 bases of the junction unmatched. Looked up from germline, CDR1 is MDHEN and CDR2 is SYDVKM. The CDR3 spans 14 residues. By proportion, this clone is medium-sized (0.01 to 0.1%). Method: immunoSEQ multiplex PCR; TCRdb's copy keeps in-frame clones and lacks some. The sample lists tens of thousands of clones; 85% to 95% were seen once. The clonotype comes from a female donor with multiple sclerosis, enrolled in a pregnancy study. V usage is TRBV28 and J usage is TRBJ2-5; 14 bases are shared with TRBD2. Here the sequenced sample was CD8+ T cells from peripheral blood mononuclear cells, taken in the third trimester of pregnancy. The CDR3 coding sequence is TGTGCCAGCAGTTCGGGACTAGCGGGAGATCCCCAGTACTTC. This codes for CASSSGLAGDPQYF. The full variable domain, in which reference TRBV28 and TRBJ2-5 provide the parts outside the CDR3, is DVKVTQSSRYLVKRTGEKVFLECVQDMDHENMFWYRQDPGLGLRLIYFSYDVKMKEKGDIPEGYSVSREKKERFSLILESASTNQTSMYLCASSSGLAGDPQYFGPGTRLLVL.